This entry lists 32 T cell receptor beta chains sequenced from one sample in a study of OX40 agonist ivuxolimab in advanced cancers. Measured with immunoSEQ multiplex PCR; TCRdb has only the in-frame clones, and not every one. The table shows some 64,000 clones, with approximately 90% occurring only once. The sequences come from CD4+ or CD8+ T cells sorted from blood, collected in a trial of the OX40 agonist ivuxolimab. The source is an adult with an advanced solid tumor such as melanoma, head and neck, liver or kidney cancer.

This rearrangement joins TRBV28 to TRBJ1-1; 9 bases match TRBD1. This CDR3 is built from 15 residues. V lost 5 bases, J lost 6 bases, and 10 bases stayed unmatched. Germline loops: CDR1 MDHEN, CDR2 SYDVKM. The CDR3 nucleotides are TGTGCCAGCAGTCCCAGGGACAGGGCTGTGGCTGAAGCTTTCTTT. Protein: CASSPRDRAVAEAFF. Combining the CDR3 with reference TRBV28 and TRBJ1-1 gives the whole variable domain DVKVTQSSRYLVKRTGEKVFLECVQDMDHENMFWYRQDPGLGLRLIYFSYDVKMKEKGDIPEGYSVSREKKERFSLILESASTNQTSMYLCASSPRDRAVAEAFFGQGTRLTVV.

CDR3: CASSLYGGTYEQYF. CDR3 sequence (DNA): TGTGCCAGCAGTTTATATGGGGGAACCTACGAGCAGTACTTC. The rearrangement links TRBV28 to TRBJ2-7; possibly TRBD1 or TRBD2 for D (5 bases each). The germline V gene encodes CDR1 MDHEN and CDR2 SYDVKM. CDR3 size: 14 residues. The V gene lost 1 base and the J gene lost 2 bases, with 9 bases spanning the gap.

The chain has TRBV6-6 and TRBJ2-7, with D perhaps TRBD1 or TRBD2 (6 bases each). Germline CDR1 is MNHNY and CDR2 is SVGAGI (reference sequence). The CDR3 contains 14 residues. Trimming pared 0 bases from V and 7 bases from J, leaving 13 bases between. The CDR3 DNA sequence: TGTGCCAGCAGTTACTCAAGGGGGGCGGGGGAGCAGTACTTC. It yields the protein CASSYSRGAGEQYF.

The V gene is TRBV7-9, the J gene TRBJ1-3; D not certain. The V gene's germline CDR1 is SEHNR and CDR2 FQNEAQ (reference sequence). The CDR3 extends over 15 amino acids. V lost 2 bases to trimming and J lost 10 bases, with 18 bases between them. CDR3 sequence reads: CASSLITAWVGTIYF. For the CDR3, the DNA is TGTGCCAGCAGCTTAATCACAGCCTGGGTTGGGACCATATATTTT. Together with reference TRBV7-9 and TRBJ1-3, the CDR3 gives the full variable domain: DTGVSQNPRHKITKRGQNVTFRCDPISEHNRLYWYRQTLGQGPEFLTYFQNEAQLEKSRLLSDRFSAERPKGSFSTLEIQRTEQGDSAMYLCASSLITAWVGTIYFGEGSWLTVV.

The rearrangement uses TRBV6-6 and TRBJ2-1, with 9 bases lining up with TRBD1. Germline V CDR1 and CDR2: MNHNY, SVGAGI (reference sequence). The V segment lost 8 bases and the J segment 6 bases; nucleotides outside the gene matches: 11. The CDR3 length is 15 residues. The CDR3, as DNA: TGTGCCAGCTCCCTCGTACAGGGGGCCCGCAATGAGCAGTTCTTC. As protein: CASSLVQGARNEQFF.

V and J are TRBV5-6 and TRBJ2-7, with D tentatively TRBD1 (6 bases). CDR3 length: 15 residues. Trimming pared 3 bases from V and 4 bases from J, leaving 17 bases between. Germline V gene lookup returns CDR1 SGHDT and CDR2 YYEEEE. DNA for the CDR3: TGTGCCAGCAGCTCCTCCGGGACATGGCGGTACGAGCAGTACTTC. Its protein product is CASSSSGTWRYEQYF.

The V call is TRBV6-5, the J call TRBJ1-3; possibly TRBD1 for D (6 bases). The V end lost 7 bases, the J end lost 1 base, and 14 bases lay between the germline ends. Germline CDR1 and CDR2: MNHEY and SVGAGI. The length of the CDR3 is 15 residues. Written as DNA, the CDR3 is TGTGCCAGCAAGAGACAGGCGGGGTCTGGAAACACCATATATTTT. This translates into CASKRQAGSGNTIYF.

The J gene is TRBJ2-7, the V gene TRBV7-9; 8 bases are shared with TRBD1. V trimming: 5 bases; J trimming: 5 bases; junction bases outside the gene matches: 14. CDR1 SEHNR and CDR2 FQNEAQ come from the germline V gene (reference sequence). The CDR3 has 16 residues. CDR3 bases: TGTGCCAGCAGCCCCCAAAGACCTGGACAGGGAGACGAGCAGTACTTC. It specifies CASSPQRPGQGDEQYF.

The chain carries TRBV5-5 and TRBJ2-5; 8 nucleotides align to TRBD2. Per germline, CDR1 SGHKS and CDR2 YYEKEE (reference sequence). With V trimmed by 2 bases and J by 4 bases, 7 bases remained unmatched. CDR3 length equals 15 residues. The DNA for the CDR3 is TGTGCCAGCAGCTTTAGCGGGGCCGAGGGAGAGACCCAGTACTTC. Translating gives CASSFSGAEGETQYF.

The rearrangement uses TRBV9 and TRBJ2-1; D gene unclear. The CDR3 loop spans 15 amino acids. Looked up from germline, CDR1 is SGDLS and CDR2 is YYNGEE. Trimming shortened V by 0 bases and J by 1 base, and 8 bases separated the two germline ends. CDR3 in amino acids: CASSVGASSYNEQFF. The CDR3 coding sequence is TGTGCCAGCAGCGTAGGGGCGTCGTCCTACAATGAGCAGTTCTTC.

This clone was detected once. J is TRBJ1-2 and V is TRBV5-1; D remains ambiguous. CDR1 SGHRS and CDR2 YFSETQ come from the germline V gene. The V and J ends lost 1 base and 4 bases respectively, with 20 bases between them. CDR3 length equals 17 residues. The CDR3 nucleotides are TGCGCCAGCAGCTTGAGAGTTTCGGGCAGCAACCTCTATGGCTACACCTTC. This sequence encodes CASSLRVSGSNLYGYTF.

The rearrangement links TRBV7-8 to TRBJ2-4; 8 positions agree with TRBD2. The CDR3 has 12 amino acids. V shed 3 bases, J shed 8 bases, and the junction held 0 bases outside the gene matches. Germline V gives CDR1 SGHVS, CDR2 FQNEAQ. The CDR3 bases are TGTGCCAGCAGCTTGCGGGGGGACATTCAGTACTTC. It codes for CASSLRGDIQYF.

This chain uses TRBV19 with TRBJ1-4, with D unresolved. Germline lookup yields CDR1 LNHDA and CDR2 SQIVND (reference sequence). Trimming removed 4 bases at V and 0 bases at J, with 6 bases between. CDR3 length: 14 amino acids. CDR3 coding DNA: TGTGCCAGTAGTACGAAATCAACTAATGAAAAACTGTTTTTT. Translation gives CASSTKSTNEKLFF.

The chain links TRBV2 to TRBJ2-2; D call uncertain. Germline V gene sequence: CDR1 SNHLY, CDR2 FYNNEI. The CDR3 extends over 11 amino acids. Trimming shortened V by 7 bases and J by 3 bases, and 3 bases separated the two germline ends. The DNA of the CDR3 is TGTGCCAGCAAATACACCGGGGAGCTGTTTTTT. It specifies CASKYTGELFF.

The V call is TRBV6-6, the J call TRBJ1-5; TRBD1 matches at 7 bases. V was pared by 6 bases and J by 1 base, with 9 bases of the junction left unmatched. Germline CDR1 is MNHNY and CDR2 is SVGAGI (reference sequence). The CDR3 length is 16 residues. CDR3 sequence: CASSRLQGISNQPQHF. The CDR3 region has the DNA TGTGCCAGCAGCCGTCTACAGGGGATAAGCAATCAGCCCCAGCATTTT.

V gene TRBV18 combines with J gene TRBJ1-2, with D perhaps TRBD1 (5 bases). V lost 0 bases and J lost 8, with 13 bases in between. The CDR3 is made up of 14 amino acids. Germline-derived CDR1 and CDR2 are KGHSH and LQKENI. The CDR3 sequence is CASSPPIQAGGYTF. DNA for the CDR3: TGTGCCAGCTCACCACCGATACAGGCAGGGGGCTACACCTTC.

The chain uses TRBV7-9 and TRBJ2-7, with D tentatively TRBD2 (7 bases). Germline-derived CDR1 and CDR2 are SEHNR and FQNEAQ (reference sequence). There are 15 residues in the CDR3. Deletions cut 3 bases from V and 6 bases from J, with 18 bases between. CDR3 coding DNA: TGTGCCAGCAGCTTCGGCCGGGGGGCTACGGGCGAGCAGTACTTC. Translating it yields CASSFGRGATGEQYF.

The V gene is TRBV28, the J gene TRBJ1-5; 7 positions agree with TRBD1. CDR1 is MDHEN and CDR2 is SYDVKM in the germline V gene. The V gene end was trimmed by 5 bases and the J gene end by 1 base; junction bases not matched to a gene: 5. The CDR3 length is 15 residues. In DNA form, the CDR3 reads TGTGCCAGCAGTGGGGACAGTTGGAGCAATCAGCCCCAGCATTTT. This gives the protein CASSGDSWSNQPQHF. The full variable domain, rest sourced from reference TRBV28 and TRBJ1-5, is DVKVTQSSRYLVKRTGEKVFLECVQDMDHENMFWYRQDPGLGLRLIYFSYDVKMKEKGDIPEGYSVSREKKERFSLILESASTNQTSMYLCASSGDSWSNQPQHFGDGTRLSIL.

This chain uses TRBV6-5 with TRBJ2-1; D could derive from TRBD1 or TRBD2 (5 bases each). Trimming removed 2 bases from V and 11 bases from J, with 16 bases in between. This CDR3 contains 14 residues. From germline, CDR1 is MNHEY and CDR2 SVGAGI. This CDR3 reads CASSYRRTTSKQFF. Written as DNA, the CDR3 is TGTGCCAGCAGTTACCGGAGGACAACCTCAAAGCAGTTCTTC.

In its sample, this clone was seen once. This rearrangement joins TRBV9 to TRBJ2-5; no reliable D call. V was cut by 3 bases and J by 6 bases, with 3 bases left in between. The CDR3 is 10 residues long. The germline V gene encodes CDR1 SGDLS and CDR2 YYNGEE. The CDR3 nucleotides read TGTGCCAGCAGCGGTAAGACCCAGTACTTC. It codes for CASSGKTQYF.

The rearrangement links TRBV7-2 to TRBJ2-1; 9 bases align to TRBD2. Germline-derived CDR1 and CDR2 are SGHTA and FQGNSA. J was trimmed by 8 bases and V by 6 bases; bases with no gene match: 14. This CDR3 contains 16 residues. In DNA, the CDR3 is TGTGCCAGCAGACAAGGACTAGCGTCGGGGAGGGATGAGCAGTTCTTC. Protein product: CASRQGLASGRDEQFF.

J is TRBJ1-5 and V is TRBV18, with a weak D call TRBD1 (5 bases). The CDR3 contains 16 residues. CDR1 and CDR2 (germline): KGHSH, LQKENI. V gave up 5 bases and J gave up 5 bases, with 19 bases separating them. CDR3 in DNA: TGTGCCAGCTCAGGGGGGACGGCAGGCGCCGATCAGCCCCAGCATTTT. Translated: CASSGGTAGADQPQHF.

This chain links TRBV29-1 with TRBJ2-2; D possibly corresponds to TRBD1 (6 bases). Germline assignment: CDR1 SQVTM and CDR2 ANQGSEA. The CDR3 spans 14 residues. The germline V and J ends were trimmed by 2 bases and 5 bases, with 12 bases remaining between them. The CDR3 protein is CSVEFGQGTGELFF. The CDR3 nucleotides are TGCAGCGTTGAATTCGGGCAGGGGACCGGGGAGCTGTTTTTT.

The chain's CDR3 is CASSVVLGASHEQFF. CDR3 nucleotide sequence: TGTGCCAGCAGCGTAGTTTTAGGGGCATCCCATGAGCAGTTCTTC. This rearrangement joins TRBV9 to TRBJ2-1, with a tentative D call TRBD1 (5 bases). Germline V gene sequence: CDR1 SGDLS, CDR2 YYNGEE. The V end lost 0 bases, the J end lost 8 bases, and 15 bases lay between the germline ends. The CDR3 contains 15 residues. Combining the CDR3 with reference TRBV9 and TRBJ2-1 gives the whole variable domain DSGVTQTPKHLITATGQRVTLRCSPRSGDLSVYWYQQSLDQGLQFLIQYYNGEERAKGNILERFSAQQFPDLHSELNLSSLELGDSALYFCASSVVLGASHEQFFGPGTRLTVL.

This chain joins TRBV7-9 and TRBJ2-2, with 11 bases matching TRBD1. After removal of 5 bases from V and 7 bases from J, the junction contained 9 bases not matched to a gene. The CDR3 is made up of 16 amino acids. In germline, CDR1 is SEHNR, CDR2 FQNEAQ (reference sequence). Written as DNA, the CDR3 is TGTGCCAGCAGCCCCCGAAGGACAGGGGGCGGCGGGGAGCTGTTTTTT. It translates to CASSPRRTGGGGELFF. Complete variable domain (other parts from reference TRBV7-9 and TRBJ2-2): DTGVSQNPRHKITKRGQNVTFRCDPISEHNRLYWYRQTLGQGPEFLTYFQNEAQLEKSRLLSDRFSAERPKGSFSTLEIQRTEQGDSAMYLCASSPRRTGGGGELFFGEGSRLTVL.

The chain links TRBV7-9 to TRBJ1-5; D gene unclear. The germline V gene has CDR1 SEHNR and CDR2 FQNEAQ (reference sequence). Trimming left V 5 bases short and J 3 bases short, with 11 bases between. The CDR3 runs 14 residues. CDR3 in amino acids: CASSLEDYNQPQHF. The CDR3, as DNA: TGTGCCAGCAGCCTAGAGGATTACAATCAGCCCCAGCATTTT.

The chain links TRBV7-2 to TRBJ2-7, with 8 bases fitting TRBD1. The V and J ends lost 1 base and 2 bases, in that order; junction bases with no gene match: 1. Per the germline V gene, CDR1 is SGHTA and CDR2 is FQGNSA. This CDR3 has 14 amino acids. Here the CDR3 reads CASSLGRGPYEQYF. Written as DNA, the CDR3 is TGTGCCAGCAGCTTAGGCAGGGGGCCCTACGAGCAGTACTTC.

V usage is TRBV10-2 and J usage is TRBJ1-4; D is uncertain. V lost 7 bases and J lost 0, with 9 bases in between. Germline CDR1 WSHSY, CDR2 SAAADI. The CDR3 contains 14 residues. The CDR3 DNA reads TGCGCCAGCAAGGGAGAGTCAACTAATGAAAAACTGTTTTTT. Translation: CASKGESTNEKLFF.

The chain employs TRBV5-4 and TRBJ1-6; TRBD1 is a possible D gene (5 bases). Germline V gives CDR1 SGHNT, CDR2 YYREEE (reference sequence). V was pared by 4 bases and J by 6 bases, with 14 bases between. The CDR3 contains 15 residues. The CDR3 DNA is TGTGCCAGCAGCCGCTTGGGACCGATTAATTCACCCCTCCACTTT. Translation: CASSRLGPINSPLHF.

V and J are TRBV19 and TRBJ2-7; D unclear. V lost 5 bases, J lost 5 bases, and 13 bases lay in between. Germline-derived CDR1 and CDR2 are LNHDA and SQIVND (reference sequence). There are 13 residues in the CDR3. The CDR3 bases are TGTGCCAGTAGTTTCCAAGTGGGGAACGAGCAGTACTTC. This sequence encodes CASSFQVGNEQYF.

This clone came up a few times. J is TRBJ1-2 and V is TRBV9; TRBD1 is a possible D gene (6 bases). Germline assignment: CDR1 SGDLS and CDR2 YYNGEE. Trimming took 0 bases from V and 2 from J, leaving 8 bases between them. The CDR3 length is 14 residues. CDR3 loop: CASSVVTGNYGYTF. As DNA, the CDR3 is TGTGCCAGCAGCGTAGTCACAGGGAACTATGGCTACACCTTC.

The chain employs TRBV19 and TRBJ2-7; 7 bases agree with TRBD1. J lost 2 bases, V lost 8 bases, and 9 bases had no gene match. There are 14 residues in the CDR3. Germline lookup yields CDR1 LNHDA and CDR2 SQIVND (reference sequence). CDR3 amino acids: CASPWTGGPYEQYF. The CDR3 DNA sequence: TGTGCCAGTCCTTGGACAGGCGGCCCCTACGAGCAGTACTTC.